This TCR beta chain was captured by sequencing in a study of blood T cell repertoires in COVID-19. Looking at the study overall: COVID-19 samples collected from the United States, Italy and Spain covered acute and convalescent phases. The cDNA or gDNA used as material had been derived from T cells, B-cell-depleted T cells, or PBMCs.

The length of the CDR3 is 17 residues. V was clipped by 3 bases and J by 0 bases, with 12 bases between them. Germline V lookup: CDR1 SNHLY, CDR2 FYNNEI. Per the original data handling: Reference gene primer amplification in the assay estimated nucleated cell counts. Method: immunoSEQ multiplex PCR; TCRdb's copy keeps in-frame clones and lacks some. V and J calls and clone size follow that table, whereas D and trimming were derived from the DNA. Here the sample spans 150,000 or so clones, around 73% being singletons. The sequenced sample was peripheral blood. The chain couples TRBV2 to TRBJ1-6; D gene unclear. The TCR sequence derives from a woman aged 50 to 60 with active or convalescent COVID-19. As DNA, the CDR3 is TGTGCCAGCAGTGAGGGAGACGGTAGCTCCTATAATTCACCCCTCCACTTT. It codes for CASSEGDGSSYNSPLHF.